Below, one TCR beta chain is given with its context. V was clipped by 2 bases and J by 5 bases, with 11 bases between them. CDR1 SGHDT and CDR2 YYEEEE come from the germline V gene. CDR3 length: 14 residues. The data derive from a study of blood T cell repertoires in COVID-19. Looking at the study overall: Nucleic acid was either cDNA or gDNA, and it came from T cells, B-cell-depleted T cells, or PBMCs.

Sequenced by immunoSEQ multiplex PCR; TCRdb stores in-frame clones only, minus some. The sample lists about 98,000 clones, around 80% occurring once. The sequenced material came from peripheral blood. This TCR came from a man between 65 and 80 years old with acute or convalescent COVID-19. The chain couples TRBV5-6 to TRBJ2-1, with D tentatively TRBD2 (5 bases). The CDR3 is CASSFGSGDNEQFF. In DNA form, the CDR3 reads TGTGCCAGCAGCTTTGGTTCCGGGGACAATGAGCAGTTCTTC.